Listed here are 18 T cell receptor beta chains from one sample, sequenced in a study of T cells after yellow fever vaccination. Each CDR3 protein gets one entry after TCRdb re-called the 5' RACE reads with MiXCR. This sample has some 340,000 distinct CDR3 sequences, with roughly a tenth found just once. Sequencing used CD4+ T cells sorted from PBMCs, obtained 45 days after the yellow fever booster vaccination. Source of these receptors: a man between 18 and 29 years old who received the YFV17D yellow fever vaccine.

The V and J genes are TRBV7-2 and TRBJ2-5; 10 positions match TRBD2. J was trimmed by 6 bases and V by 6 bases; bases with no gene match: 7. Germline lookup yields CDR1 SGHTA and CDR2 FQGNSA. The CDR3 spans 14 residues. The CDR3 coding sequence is TGTGCCAGCAGGCCTCTAGCGGGGGCGAAGACCCAGTACTTC. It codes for CASRPLAGAKTQYF.

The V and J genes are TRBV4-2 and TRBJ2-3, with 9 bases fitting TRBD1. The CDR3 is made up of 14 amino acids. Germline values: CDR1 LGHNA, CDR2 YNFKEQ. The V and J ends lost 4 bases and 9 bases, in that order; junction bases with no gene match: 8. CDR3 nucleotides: TGTGCCAGCAGCCCACCCCTGACAGGGGGGACGCAGTATTTT. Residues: CASSPPLTGGTQYF.

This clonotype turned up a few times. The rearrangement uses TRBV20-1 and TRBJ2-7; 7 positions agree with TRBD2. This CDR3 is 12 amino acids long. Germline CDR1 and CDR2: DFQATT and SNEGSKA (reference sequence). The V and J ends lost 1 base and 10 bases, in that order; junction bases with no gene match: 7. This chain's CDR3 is CSARGGGTAQYV. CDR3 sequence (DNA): TGCAGTGCTAGAGGGGGAGGGACCGCACAGTACGTC.

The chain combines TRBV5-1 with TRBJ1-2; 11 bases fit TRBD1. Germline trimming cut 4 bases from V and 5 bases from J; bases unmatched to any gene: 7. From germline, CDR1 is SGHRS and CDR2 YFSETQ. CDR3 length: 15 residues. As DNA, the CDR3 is TGCGCCAGCAGCCGGGGGACAGGGGGGTTTTATGGCTACACCTTC. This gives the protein CASSRGTGGFYGYTF.

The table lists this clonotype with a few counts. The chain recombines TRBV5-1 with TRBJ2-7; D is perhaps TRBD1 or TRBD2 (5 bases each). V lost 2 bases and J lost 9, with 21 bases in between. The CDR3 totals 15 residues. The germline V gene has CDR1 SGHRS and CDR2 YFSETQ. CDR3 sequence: CASSFYYGTPGGQYF. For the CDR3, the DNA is TGCGCCAGCAGCTTTTATTACGGGACCCCAGGCGGGCAGTACTTC.

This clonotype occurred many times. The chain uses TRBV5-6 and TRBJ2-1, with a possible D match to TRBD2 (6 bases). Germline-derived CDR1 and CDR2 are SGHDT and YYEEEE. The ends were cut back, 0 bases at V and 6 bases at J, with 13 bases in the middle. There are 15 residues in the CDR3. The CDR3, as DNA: TGTGCCAGCAGCTTGGATCCTAGCGCGGTCAATGAGCAGTTCTTC. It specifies CASSLDPSAVNEQFF.

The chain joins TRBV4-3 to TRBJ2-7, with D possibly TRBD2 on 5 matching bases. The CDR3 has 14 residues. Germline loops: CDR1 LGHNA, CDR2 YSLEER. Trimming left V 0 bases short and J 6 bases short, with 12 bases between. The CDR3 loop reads CASSQDHGESEQYF. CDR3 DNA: TGCGCCAGCAGCCAAGATCACGGGGAAAGCGAGCAGTACTTC.

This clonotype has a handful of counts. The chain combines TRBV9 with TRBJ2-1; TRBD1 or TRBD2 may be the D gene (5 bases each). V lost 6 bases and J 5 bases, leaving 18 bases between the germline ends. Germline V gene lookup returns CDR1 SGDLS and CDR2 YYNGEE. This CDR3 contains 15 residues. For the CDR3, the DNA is TGTGCCAGCACCAACGGACCGGGGCCCGACAATGAGCAGTTCTTC. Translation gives CASTNGPGPDNEQFF.

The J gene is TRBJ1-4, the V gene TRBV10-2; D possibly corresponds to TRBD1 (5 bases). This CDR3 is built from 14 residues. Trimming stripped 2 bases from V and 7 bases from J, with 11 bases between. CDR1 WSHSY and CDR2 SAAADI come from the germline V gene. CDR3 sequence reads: CASSETGTGEKLFF. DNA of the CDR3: TGCGCCAGCAGTGAGACAGGCACGGGTGAAAAACTGTTTTTT.

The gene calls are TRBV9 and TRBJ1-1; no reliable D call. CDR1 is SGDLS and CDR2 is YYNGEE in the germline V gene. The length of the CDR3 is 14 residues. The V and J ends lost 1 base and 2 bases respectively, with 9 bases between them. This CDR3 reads CASSVLQQNTEAFF. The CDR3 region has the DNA TGTGCCAGCAGCGTATTACAGCAAAACACTGAAGCTTTCTTT.

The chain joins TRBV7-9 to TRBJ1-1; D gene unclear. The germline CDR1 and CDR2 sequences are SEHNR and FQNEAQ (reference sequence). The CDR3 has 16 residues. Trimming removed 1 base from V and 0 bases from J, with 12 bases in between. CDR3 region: CASSLVHLIMNTEAFF. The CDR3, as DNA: TGTGCCAGCAGCTTAGTCCATCTCATCATGAACACTGAAGCTTTCTTT.

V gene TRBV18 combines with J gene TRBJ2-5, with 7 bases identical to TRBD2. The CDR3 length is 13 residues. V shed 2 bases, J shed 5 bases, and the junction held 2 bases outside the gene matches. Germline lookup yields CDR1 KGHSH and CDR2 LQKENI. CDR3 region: CASSPIGRETQYF. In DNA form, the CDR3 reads TGTGCCAGCTCACCAATCGGGAGGGAGACCCAGTACTTC.

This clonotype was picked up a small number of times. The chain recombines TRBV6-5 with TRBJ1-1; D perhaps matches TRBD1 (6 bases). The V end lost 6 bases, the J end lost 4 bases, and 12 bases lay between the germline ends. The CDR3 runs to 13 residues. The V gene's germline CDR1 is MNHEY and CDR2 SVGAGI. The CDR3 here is CASRGGGTTEAFF. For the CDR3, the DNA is TGTGCCAGCAGAGGGGGGGGCACCACTGAAGCTTTCTTT.

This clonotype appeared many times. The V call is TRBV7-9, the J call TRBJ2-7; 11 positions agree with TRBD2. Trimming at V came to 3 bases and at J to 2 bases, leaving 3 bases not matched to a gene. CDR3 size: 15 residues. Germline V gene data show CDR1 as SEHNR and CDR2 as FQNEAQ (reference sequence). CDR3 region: CASSLLAGGAYEQYV. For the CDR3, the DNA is TGTGCCAGCAGCTTGCTAGCGGGGGGAGCCTACGAGCAGTACGTC.

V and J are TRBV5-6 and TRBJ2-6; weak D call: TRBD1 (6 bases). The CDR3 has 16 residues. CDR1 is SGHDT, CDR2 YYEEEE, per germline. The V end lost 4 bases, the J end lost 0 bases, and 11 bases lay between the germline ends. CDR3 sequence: CASSHHRDSGANVLTF. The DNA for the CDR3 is TGTGCCAGCAGCCACCACAGGGACTCTGGGGCCAACGTCCTGACTTTC.

CDR3 amino acids: CASSPTAGTMYGYTF. CDR3 sequence (DNA): TGTGCCAGCTCACCAACCGCGGGGACCATGTATGGCTACACCTTC. V and J are TRBV18 and TRBJ1-2, with a tentative D call TRBD1 (5 bases). Germline CDR1 reads KGHSH; CDR2 reads LQKENI. V lost 2 bases, J lost 5 bases, and 15 bases lay in between. CDR3 length: 15 residues.

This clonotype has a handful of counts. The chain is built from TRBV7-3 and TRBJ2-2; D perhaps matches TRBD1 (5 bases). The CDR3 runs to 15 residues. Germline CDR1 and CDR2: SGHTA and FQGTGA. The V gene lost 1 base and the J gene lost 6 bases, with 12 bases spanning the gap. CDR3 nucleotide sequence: TGTGCCAGCAGCTTAAATGGCAGGGTGGCCGGGGAGCTGTTTTTT. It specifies CASSLNGRVAGELFF.

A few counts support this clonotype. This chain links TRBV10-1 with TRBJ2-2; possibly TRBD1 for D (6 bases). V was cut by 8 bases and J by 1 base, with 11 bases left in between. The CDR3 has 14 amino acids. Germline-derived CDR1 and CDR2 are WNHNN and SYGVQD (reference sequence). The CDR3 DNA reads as TGCGCCAGCGCCCCGGGACAGAACACCGGGGAGCTGTTTTTT. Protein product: CASAPGQNTGELFF.